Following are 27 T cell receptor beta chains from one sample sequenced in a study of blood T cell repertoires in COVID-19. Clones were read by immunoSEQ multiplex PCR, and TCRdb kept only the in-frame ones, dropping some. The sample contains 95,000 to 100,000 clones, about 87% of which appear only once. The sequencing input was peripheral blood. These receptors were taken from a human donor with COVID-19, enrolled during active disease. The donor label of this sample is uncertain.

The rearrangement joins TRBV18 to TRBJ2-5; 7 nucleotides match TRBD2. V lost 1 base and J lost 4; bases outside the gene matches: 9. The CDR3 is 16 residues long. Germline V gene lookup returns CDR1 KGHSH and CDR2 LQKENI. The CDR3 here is CASSPHPIPSGETQYF. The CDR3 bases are TGTGCCAGCTCACCACATCCGATACCTAGCGGAGAGACCCAGTACTTC.

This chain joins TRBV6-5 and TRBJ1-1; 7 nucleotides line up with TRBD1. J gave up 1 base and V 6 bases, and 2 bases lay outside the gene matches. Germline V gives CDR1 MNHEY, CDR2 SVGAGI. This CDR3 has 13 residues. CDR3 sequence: CASRRDRNTEAFF. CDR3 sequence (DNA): TGTGCCAGCAGGCGGGACAGGAACACTGAAGCTTTCTTT.

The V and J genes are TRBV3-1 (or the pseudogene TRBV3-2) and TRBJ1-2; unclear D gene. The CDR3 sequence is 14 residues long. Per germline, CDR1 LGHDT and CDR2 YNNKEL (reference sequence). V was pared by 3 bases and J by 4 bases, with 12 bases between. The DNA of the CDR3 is TGTGCCAGCAGCCACCTGGAGCGGGGCTATGGCTACACCTTC. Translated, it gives CASSHLERGYGYTF.

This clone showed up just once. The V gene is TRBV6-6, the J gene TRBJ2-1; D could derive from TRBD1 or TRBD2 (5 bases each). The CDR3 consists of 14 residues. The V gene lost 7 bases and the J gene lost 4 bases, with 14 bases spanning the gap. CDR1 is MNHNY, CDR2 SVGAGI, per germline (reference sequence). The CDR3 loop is CASNRGTFYNEQFF. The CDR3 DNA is TGTGCCAGCAATCGGGGCACCTTTTACAATGAGCAGTTCTTC.

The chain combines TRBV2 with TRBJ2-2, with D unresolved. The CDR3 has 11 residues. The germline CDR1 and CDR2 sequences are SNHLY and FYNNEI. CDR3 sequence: CVSSNTGELFF. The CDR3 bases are TGTGTCAGTTCAAACACCGGGGAGCTGTTTTTT.

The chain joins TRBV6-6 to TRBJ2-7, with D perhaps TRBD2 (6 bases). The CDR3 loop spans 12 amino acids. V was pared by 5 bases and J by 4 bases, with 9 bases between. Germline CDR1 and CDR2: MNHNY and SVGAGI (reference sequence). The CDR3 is CASSRDLYEQYF. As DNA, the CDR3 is TGTGCCAGCAGTCGGGACTTATACGAGCAGTACTTC.

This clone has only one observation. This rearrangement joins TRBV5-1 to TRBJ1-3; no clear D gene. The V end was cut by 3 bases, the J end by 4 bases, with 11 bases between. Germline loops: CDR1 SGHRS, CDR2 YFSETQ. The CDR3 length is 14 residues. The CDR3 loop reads CASSSRGTGNTIYF. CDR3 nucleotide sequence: TGCGCCAGCAGCTCCCGGGGAACAGGAAACACCATATATTTT.

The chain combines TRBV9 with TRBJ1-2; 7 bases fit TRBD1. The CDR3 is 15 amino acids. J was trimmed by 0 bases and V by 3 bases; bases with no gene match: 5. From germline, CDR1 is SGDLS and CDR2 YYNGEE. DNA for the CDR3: TGTGCCAGCAGCGATGGGACAGTTACTAACTATGGCTACACCTTC. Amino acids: CASSDGTVTNYGYTF.

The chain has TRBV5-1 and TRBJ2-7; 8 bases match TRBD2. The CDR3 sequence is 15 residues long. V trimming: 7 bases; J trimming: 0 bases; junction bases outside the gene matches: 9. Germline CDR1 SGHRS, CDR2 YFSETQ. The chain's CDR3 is CASAPLAGSSYEQYF. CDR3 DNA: TGCGCCAGCGCCCCCTTAGCGGGGAGCTCCTACGAGCAGTACTTC. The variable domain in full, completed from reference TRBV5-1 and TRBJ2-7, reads KAGVTQTPRYLIKTRGQQVTLSCSPISGHRSVSWYQQTPGQGLQFLFEYFSETQRNKGNFPGRFSGRQFSNSRSEMNVSTLELGDSALYLCASAPLAGSSYEQYFGPGTRLTVT.

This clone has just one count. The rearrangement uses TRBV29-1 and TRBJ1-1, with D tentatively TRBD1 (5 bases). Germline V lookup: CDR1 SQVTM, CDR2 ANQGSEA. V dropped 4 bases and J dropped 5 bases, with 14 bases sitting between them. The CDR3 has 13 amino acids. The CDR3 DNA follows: TGCAGCGTTGTTAGTCAGGGTTGGACTGAAGCTTTCTTT. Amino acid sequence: CSVVSQGWTEAFF.

The CDR3 loop is CASSQTGGYGYTF. The CDR3 coding sequence is TGTGCCAGCAGTCAAACAGGGGGCTATGGCTACACCTTC. The J gene is TRBJ1-2, the V gene TRBV6-5; 8 bases match TRBD1. V lost 5 bases and J lost 4; bases outside the gene matches: 3. CDR3 length: 13 amino acids. The germline V gene has CDR1 MNHEY and CDR2 SVGAGI.

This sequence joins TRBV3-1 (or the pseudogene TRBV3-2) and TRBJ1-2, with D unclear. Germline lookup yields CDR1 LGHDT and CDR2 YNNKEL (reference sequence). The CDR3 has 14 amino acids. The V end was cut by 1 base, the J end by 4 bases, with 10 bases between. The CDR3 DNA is TGTGCCAGCAGCCAAGTCGCAGGCCTCTATGGCTACACCTTC. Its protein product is CASSQVAGLYGYTF.

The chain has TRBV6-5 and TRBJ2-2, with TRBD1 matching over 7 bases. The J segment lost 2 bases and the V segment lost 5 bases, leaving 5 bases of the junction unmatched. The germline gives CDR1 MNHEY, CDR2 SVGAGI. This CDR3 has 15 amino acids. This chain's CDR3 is CASSQGTANTGELFF. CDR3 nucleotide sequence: TGTGCCAGCAGTCAGGGGACAGCAAACACCGGGGAGCTGTTTTTT.

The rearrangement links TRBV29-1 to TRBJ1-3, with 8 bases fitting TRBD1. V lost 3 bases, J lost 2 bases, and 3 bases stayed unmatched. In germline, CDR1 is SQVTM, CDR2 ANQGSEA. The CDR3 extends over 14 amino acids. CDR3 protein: CSVDDRGAGNTIYF. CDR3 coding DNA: TGCAGCGTTGACGACAGGGGAGCTGGAAACACCATATATTTT.

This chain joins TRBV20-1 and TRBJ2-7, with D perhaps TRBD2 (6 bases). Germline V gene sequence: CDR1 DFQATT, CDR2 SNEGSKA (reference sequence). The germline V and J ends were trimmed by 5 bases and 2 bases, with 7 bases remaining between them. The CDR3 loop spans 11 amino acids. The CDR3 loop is CSAERAYEQYF. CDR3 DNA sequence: TGCAGTGCTGAGCGGGCCTACGAGCAGTACTTC.

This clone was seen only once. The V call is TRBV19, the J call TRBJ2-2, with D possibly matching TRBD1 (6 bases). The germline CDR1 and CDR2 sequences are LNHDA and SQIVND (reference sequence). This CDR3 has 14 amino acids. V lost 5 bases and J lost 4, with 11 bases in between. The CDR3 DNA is TGTGCCAGTAGTCCATGGGGGCCCACCGGGGAGCTGTTTTTT. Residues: CASSPWGPTGELFF.

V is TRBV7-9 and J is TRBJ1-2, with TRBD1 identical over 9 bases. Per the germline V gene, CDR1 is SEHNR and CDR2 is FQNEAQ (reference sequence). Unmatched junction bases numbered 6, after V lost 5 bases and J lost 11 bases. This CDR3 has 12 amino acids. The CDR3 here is CASSAGTGSYTF. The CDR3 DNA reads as TGTGCCAGCAGCGCAGGGACAGGGAGTTACACCTTC. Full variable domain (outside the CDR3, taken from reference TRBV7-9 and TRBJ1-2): DTGVSQNPRHKITKRGQNVTFRCDPISEHNRLYWYRQTLGQGPEFLTYFQNEAQLEKSRLLSDRFSAERPKGSFSTLEIQRTEQGDSAMYLCASSAGTGSYTFGSGTRLTVV.

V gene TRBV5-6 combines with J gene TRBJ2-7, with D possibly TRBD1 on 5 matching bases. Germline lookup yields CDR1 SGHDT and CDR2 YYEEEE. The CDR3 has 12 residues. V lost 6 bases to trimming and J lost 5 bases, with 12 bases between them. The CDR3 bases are TGTGCCAGCACATTCCAGGGCAACGAGCAGTACTTC. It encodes CASTFQGNEQYF.

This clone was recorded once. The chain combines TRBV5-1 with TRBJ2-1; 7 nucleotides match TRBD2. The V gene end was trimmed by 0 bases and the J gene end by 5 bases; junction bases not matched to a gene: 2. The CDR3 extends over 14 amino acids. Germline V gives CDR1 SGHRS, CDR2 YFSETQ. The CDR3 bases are TGCGCCAGCAGCTTGGGGCTAGCGGACAATGAGCAGTTCTTC. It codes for CASSLGLADNEQFF.

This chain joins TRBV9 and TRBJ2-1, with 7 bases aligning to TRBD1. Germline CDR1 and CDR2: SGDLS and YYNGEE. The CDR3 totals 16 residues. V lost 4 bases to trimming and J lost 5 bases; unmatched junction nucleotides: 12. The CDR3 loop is CASSILSGTENNEQFF. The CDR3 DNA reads TGTGCCAGCAGCATTCTATCCGGGACAGAAAACAATGAGCAGTTCTTC.

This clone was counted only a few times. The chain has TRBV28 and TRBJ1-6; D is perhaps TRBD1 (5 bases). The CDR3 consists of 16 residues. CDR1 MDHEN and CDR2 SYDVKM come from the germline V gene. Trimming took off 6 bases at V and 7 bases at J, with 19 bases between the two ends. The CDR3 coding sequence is TGTGCCAGCAGCCCCCAAGTTGGGGGGAGGAATTCACCCCTCCACTTT. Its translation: CASSPQVGGRNSPLHF.

DNA of the CDR3: TGTGCCAGCAGCTTAGGGGTAGGTAACAATCAGCCCCAGCATTTT. As protein: CASSLGVGNNQPQHF. The chain has TRBV5-6 and TRBJ1-5; D is perhaps TRBD1 (5 bases). The ends were cut back, 2 bases at V and 3 bases at J, with 12 bases in the middle. Germline lookup yields CDR1 SGHDT and CDR2 YYEEEE. This CDR3 comprises 15 residues.

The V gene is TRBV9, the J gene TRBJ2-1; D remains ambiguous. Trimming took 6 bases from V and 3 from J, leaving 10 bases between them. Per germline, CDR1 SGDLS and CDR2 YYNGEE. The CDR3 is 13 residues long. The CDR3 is CASTPGSYNEQFF. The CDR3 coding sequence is TGTGCCAGCACCCCAGGCAGCTACAATGAGCAGTTCTTC.

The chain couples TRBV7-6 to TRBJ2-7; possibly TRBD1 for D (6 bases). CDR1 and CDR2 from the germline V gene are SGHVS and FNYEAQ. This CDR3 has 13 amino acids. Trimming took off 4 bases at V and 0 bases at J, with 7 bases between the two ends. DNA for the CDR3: TGTGCCAGCAGCTGGGACATCTCCTACGAGCAGTACTTC. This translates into CASSWDISYEQYF.

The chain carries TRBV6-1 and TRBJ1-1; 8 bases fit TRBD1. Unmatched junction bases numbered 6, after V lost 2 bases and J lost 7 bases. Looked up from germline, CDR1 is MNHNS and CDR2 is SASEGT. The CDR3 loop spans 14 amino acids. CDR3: CASSERGQEDEAFF. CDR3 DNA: TGTGCCAGCAGTGAACGGGGACAGGAGGATGAAGCTTTCTTT.

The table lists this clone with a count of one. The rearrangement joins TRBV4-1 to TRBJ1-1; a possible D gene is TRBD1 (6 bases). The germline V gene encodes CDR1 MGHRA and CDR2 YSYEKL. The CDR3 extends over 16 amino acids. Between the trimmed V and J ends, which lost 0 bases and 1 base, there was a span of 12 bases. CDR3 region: CASSQERGRENTEAFF. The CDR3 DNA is TGCGCCAGCAGCCAAGAGCGGGGGCGCGAGAACACTGAAGCTTTCTTT.

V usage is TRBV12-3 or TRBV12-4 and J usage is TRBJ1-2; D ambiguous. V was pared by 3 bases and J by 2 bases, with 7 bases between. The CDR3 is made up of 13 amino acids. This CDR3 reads CASSFQQNYGYTF. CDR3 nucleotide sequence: TGTGCCAGCAGTTTCCAACAGAACTATGGCTACACCTTC.